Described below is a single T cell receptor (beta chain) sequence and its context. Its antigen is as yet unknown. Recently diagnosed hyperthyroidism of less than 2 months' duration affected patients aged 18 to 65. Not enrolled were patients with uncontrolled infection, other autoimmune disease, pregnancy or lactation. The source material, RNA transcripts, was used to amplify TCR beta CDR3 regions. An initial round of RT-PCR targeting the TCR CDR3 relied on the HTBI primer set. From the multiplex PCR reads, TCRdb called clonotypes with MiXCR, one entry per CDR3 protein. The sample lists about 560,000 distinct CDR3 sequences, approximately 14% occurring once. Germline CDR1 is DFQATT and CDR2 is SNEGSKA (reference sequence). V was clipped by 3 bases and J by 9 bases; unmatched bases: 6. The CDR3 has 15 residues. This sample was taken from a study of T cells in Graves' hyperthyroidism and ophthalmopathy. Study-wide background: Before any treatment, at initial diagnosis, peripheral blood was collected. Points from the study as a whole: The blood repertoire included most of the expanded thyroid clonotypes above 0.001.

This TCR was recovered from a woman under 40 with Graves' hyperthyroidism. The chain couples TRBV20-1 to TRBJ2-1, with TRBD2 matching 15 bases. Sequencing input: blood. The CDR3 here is CSASGLAGGWGEQFF. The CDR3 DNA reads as TGCAGTGCTAGTGGACTAGCGGGAGGGTGGGGTGAGCAGTTCTTC.